Detailed here is one T cell receptor (beta chain). Antigen: not known. This sample is drawn from a study of brain T cells in children with intractable seizures. Only in-frame clones appear in the TCRdb table, and some are missing; sequencing was by immunoSEQ multiplex PCR. This table has around 80,000 clones, around 91% appearing once. The sequenced cases were selected for having the highest brain T cell transcript signatures. At least one anti-epileptic drug was given before surgery. Trimming stripped 7 bases from V and 2 bases from J, with 17 bases between. Germline V CDR1 and CDR2: SGDLS, YYNGEE. This CDR3 region has 15 residues. Points from the study as a whole: Only CDR3 sequence similarity suggested viral specificity, without known HCMV serostatus. Absence of clones before surgery may stem from lower sequencing depth.

J is TRBJ2-3 and V is TRBV9; D is tentatively TRBD1 or TRBD2 (7 bases each). This TCR came from a girl aged 2-15 years with Rasmussen encephalitis and intractable seizures. The specimen comprised peripheral blood, sampled at surgery. Written as DNA, the CDR3 is TGTGCCAGCGGGTCCCAGGGGGGGTACACAGATACGCAGTATTTT. It encodes CASGSQGGYTDTQYF.